What follows are 14 T cell receptor beta chains derived from one specimen sequenced in a study of blood T cell repertoires in COVID-19. Clones were sequenced by immunoSEQ multiplex PCR, and TCRdb holds only the in-frame ones, with some missing. Seen here are 250,000 to 300,000 clones, around nine tenths observed once, and the top ten hold roughly 1.1%. Material: PBMCs or T cells enriched from blood (not recorded which). These receptors all stem from a woman in her 30s who had recovered from COVID-19.

The V gene is TRBV27, the J gene TRBJ1-1; no clear D. This CDR3 region has 13 residues. Trimming took 2 bases from V and 2 from J, leaving 6 bases between them. Germline V gene data show CDR1 as MNHEY and CDR2 as SMNVEV (reference sequence). DNA of the CDR3: TGTGCCAGCAGTTTAAATCCTAACACTGAAGCTTTCTTT. Translated, it gives CASSLNPNTEAFF.

The genes are TRBV27 and TRBJ2-1; 10 nucleotides line up with TRBD2. J lost 6 bases, V lost 0 bases, and 20 bases had no gene match. The CDR3 has 21 residues. Germline lookup yields CDR1 MNHEY and CDR2 SMNVEV (reference sequence). As DNA, the CDR3 is TGTGCCAGCAGTTTATCGAGAGGGAGACGAGCGGGAGGGCCCCCCCTCAATGAGCAGTTCTTC. This gives the protein CASSLSRGRRAGGPPLNEQFF.

The chain has TRBV30 and TRBJ2-2, with D unclear. V was cut by 3 bases and J by 2 bases, with 7 bases left in between. CDR3 size: 13 residues. The germline V gene has CDR1 GTSNPN and CDR2 SVGIG (reference sequence). The DNA of the CDR3 is TGTGCCTGGAGCGGTTATAACACCGGGGAGCTGTTTTTT. Translating gives CAWSGYNTGELFF.

This clone appeared once. The genes are TRBV11-3 and TRBJ2-1; 13 bases map to TRBD2. The CDR3 is 17 residues long. In germline, CDR1 is SGHNT, CDR2 YENEEA. The trim removed 0 bases at V and 7 bases at J, leaving 6 bases unmatched. The CDR3 region is CASSLDLGTSGTNEQFF. The CDR3 bases are TGTGCCAGCAGCTTAGATCTGGGGACTAGCGGGACAAATGAGCAGTTCTTC.

The chain recombines TRBV5-1 with TRBJ1-1, with 8 bases identical to TRBD1. The V and J ends lost 5 bases and 0 bases, in that order; junction bases with no gene match: 6. Germline values: CDR1 SGHRS, CDR2 YFSETQ. The CDR3 loop spans 15 amino acids. The CDR3 coding sequence is TGCGCCAGCAGTAGGACAGGGACGATGAACACTGAAGCTTTCTTT. Translating it yields CASSRTGTMNTEAFF.

The chain links TRBV10-2 to TRBJ2-7, with D hard to call. V was shortened by 2 bases and J by 6 bases, with 5 bases between the two germline ends. Germline lookup yields CDR1 WSHSY and CDR2 SAAADI. The CDR3 has 11 amino acids. This CDR3 is CASSELSEQYF. The CDR3 DNA reads as TGCGCCAGCAGTGAGCTCTCCGAGCAGTACTTC.

The chain recombines TRBV20-1 with TRBJ2-7; D might be TRBD2 (5 bases). Germline V gene sequence: CDR1 DFQATT, CDR2 SNEGSKA (reference sequence). The V gene lost 1 base and the J gene lost 10 bases, with 11 bases spanning the gap. This CDR3 spans 11 amino acids. DNA of the CDR3: TGCAGTGCTAGAGGCTCATCGGGACAGTACTTC. Encoded protein: CSARGSSGQYF.

The rearrangement uses TRBV28 and TRBJ1-1, with unresolved D. The CDR3 extends over 14 amino acids. V was shortened by 5 bases and J by 4 bases, with 14 bases between the two germline ends. Germline V lookup: CDR1 MDHEN, CDR2 SYDVKM. CDR3 region: CASSGYRESTEAFF. The CDR3 nucleotides are TGTGCCAGCAGTGGGTACAGAGAAAGCACTGAAGCTTTCTTT.

The chain uses TRBV29-1 and TRBJ1-1; D remains unclear. Germline CDR1 and CDR2: SQVTM and ANQGSEA. Trimming removed 5 bases at V and 0 bases at J, with 13 bases between. The length of the CDR3 is 14 residues. The CDR3 loop is CSVPGSGLNTEAFF. The CDR3 DNA reads TGCAGCGTTCCAGGTAGCGGTTTGAACACTGAAGCTTTCTTT.

The sample holds a few counts of this clone. This chain links TRBV10-3 with TRBJ2-1; D is possibly TRBD1 (6 bases). This CDR3 region has 13 residues. The V and J ends lost 8 bases and 7 bases respectively, with 15 bases between them. The germline V gene encodes CDR1 ENHRY and CDR2 SYGVKD. The CDR3 nucleotides read TGTGCCATCGAAGGGGATACAGGGAATGAGCAGTTCTTC. Its translation: CAIEGDTGNEQFF.

This rearrangement joins TRBV28 to TRBJ2-7; weak D call: TRBD2 (6 bases). Looked up from germline, CDR1 is MDHEN and CDR2 is SYDVKM. The CDR3 has 14 residues. Trimming stripped 7 bases from V and 2 bases from J, with 15 bases between. The DNA for the CDR3 is TGTGCCAGCAAGCGGGCTAGCGCAACCTACGAGCAGTACTTC. It is translated as CASKRASATYEQYF.

The chain couples TRBV19 to TRBJ1-1; TRBD1 matches 7 bases. Per the germline V gene, CDR1 is LNHDA and CDR2 is SQIVND (reference sequence). Germline trimming cut 3 bases from V and 0 bases from J; bases unmatched to any gene: 4. The CDR3 has 15 amino acids. DNA of the CDR3: TGTGCCAGTAGTATGGGGGGACAGATGAACACTGAAGCTTTCTTT. Amino acids: CASSMGGQMNTEAFF.

V and J are TRBV28 and TRBJ1-2; 8 bases are shared with TRBD1. Germline CDR1 and CDR2: MDHEN and SYDVKM. The CDR3 is 12 residues long. V trimming: 5 bases; J trimming: 8 bases; junction bases outside the gene matches: 4. DNA of the CDR3: TGTGCCAGCAGTGGGACAGGAAAAGGCTACACCTTC. It codes for CASSGTGKGYTF.

This chain joins TRBV12-3 or TRBV12-4 and TRBJ2-7; 7 bases are shared with TRBD2. The CDR3 contains 13 residues. V shed 5 bases and J 4 bases; nucleotides not matched to a gene: 5. CDR3 DNA: TGTGCCAGCAGTCGGACTAGAAGTTACGAGCAGTACTTC. The encoded protein is CASSRTRSYEQYF.